The 8 T cell receptor beta chains in this list originate from one sample, sequenced in a study of cytomegalovirus exposure and HLA in healthy donors. Sequenced by immunoSEQ multiplex PCR; TCRdb stores in-frame clones only, minus some. The sample has 55,000 to 75,000 clones, 96% seen once. Sequencing input: PBMCs. The receptors here all came from a woman under 30 in good health and CMV-seronegative.

This rearrangement joins TRBV15 to TRBJ1-2; 7 bases match TRBD1. The germline CDR1 and CDR2 sequences are LNHNV and YYDKDF (reference sequence). There are 14 residues in the CDR3. V was clipped by 5 bases and J by 4 bases; unmatched bases: 7. The CDR3 nucleotides are TGTGCCACCAGCGGCCCAGACAGGGCCTATGGCTACACCTTC. Amino acids: CATSGPDRAYGYTF. Complete variable domain (other parts from reference TRBV15 and TRBJ1-2): DAMVIQNPRYQVTQFGKPVTLSCSQTLNHNVMYWYQQKSSQAPKLLFHYYDKDFNNEADTPDNFQSRRPNTSFCFLDIRSPGLGDTAMYLCATSGPDRAYGYTFGSGTRLTVV.

This clone appeared a single time. V is TRBV29-1 and J is TRBJ2-5; 7 bases map to TRBD1. The CDR3 has 15 amino acids. Germline V lookup: CDR1 SQVTM, CDR2 ANQGSEA. Unmatched junction bases numbered 17, after V lost 6 bases and J lost 7 bases. The CDR3 loop is CSVAPPGTAPGTQYF. Here the CDR3 DNA reads TGCAGCGTCGCACCGCCCGGGACAGCCCCGGGGACCCAGTACTTC.

The J gene is TRBJ1-5, the V gene TRBV5-4; the match to TRBD1 covers 9 bases. CDR1 is SGHNT and CDR2 is YYREEE in the germline V gene (reference sequence). Germline trimming cut 4 bases from V and 4 bases from J; bases unmatched to any gene: 6. CDR3 length equals 15 residues. CDR3 amino acids: CASSRTGDENQPQHF. CDR3 nucleotides: TGTGCCAGCAGCCGGACAGGGGATGAGAATCAGCCCCAGCATTTT.

The rearrangement uses TRBV25-1 and TRBJ2-3, with D perhaps TRBD1 (6 bases). The CDR3 has 15 residues. V shed 4 bases and J shed 2 bases, with 13 bases lying between them. Germline CDR1 is MGHDK and CDR2 is SYGVNS. CDR3 protein: CASSGPGDITDTQYF. CDR3 sequence (DNA): TGTGCCAGCAGTGGACCAGGGGACATCACAGATACGCAGTATTTT.

This chain links TRBV28 with TRBJ2-7; D is possibly TRBD2 (5 bases). The ends were cut back, 2 bases at V and 2 bases at J, with 7 bases in the middle. The CDR3 length is 13 residues. Germline V gives CDR1 MDHEN, CDR2 SYDVKM. For the CDR3, the DNA is TGTGCCAGCAGTTTACCCGGGGCCTACGAGCAGTACTTC. It is translated as CASSLPGAYEQYF.

This clone was seen only a few times. The chain employs TRBV6-1 and TRBJ2-6; the match to TRBD1 covers 8 bases. CDR1 and CDR2 (germline): MNHNS, SASEGT. The CDR3 has 15 amino acids. Germline trimming cut 4 bases from V and 4 bases from J; bases unmatched to any gene: 3. CDR3 in amino acids: CASSATGDGANVLTF. CDR3 nucleotide sequence: TGTGCCAGCAGTGCGACAGGGGACGGGGCCAACGTCCTGACTTTC.

The V gene is TRBV18, the J gene TRBJ2-1; no clear D gene. Germline CDR1 is KGHSH and CDR2 is LQKENI. Trimming removed 6 bases from V and 7 bases from J, with 7 bases in between. There are 11 residues in the CDR3. CDR3 DNA sequence: TGTGCCAGCTCCACCCGGAATGAGCAGTTCTTC. It codes for CASSTRNEQFF.

This rearrangement joins TRBV7-2 to TRBJ1-2; TRBD1 is a possible D gene (5 bases). The CDR3 runs 16 residues. The germline V and J ends were trimmed by 1 base and 1 base, with 13 bases remaining between them. Germline CDR1 SGHTA, CDR2 FQGNSA. The CDR3 spells CASSLGGGALNYGYTF. CDR3 coding DNA: TGTGCCAGCAGCTTAGGCGGAGGGGCCCTTAACTATGGCTACACCTTC.